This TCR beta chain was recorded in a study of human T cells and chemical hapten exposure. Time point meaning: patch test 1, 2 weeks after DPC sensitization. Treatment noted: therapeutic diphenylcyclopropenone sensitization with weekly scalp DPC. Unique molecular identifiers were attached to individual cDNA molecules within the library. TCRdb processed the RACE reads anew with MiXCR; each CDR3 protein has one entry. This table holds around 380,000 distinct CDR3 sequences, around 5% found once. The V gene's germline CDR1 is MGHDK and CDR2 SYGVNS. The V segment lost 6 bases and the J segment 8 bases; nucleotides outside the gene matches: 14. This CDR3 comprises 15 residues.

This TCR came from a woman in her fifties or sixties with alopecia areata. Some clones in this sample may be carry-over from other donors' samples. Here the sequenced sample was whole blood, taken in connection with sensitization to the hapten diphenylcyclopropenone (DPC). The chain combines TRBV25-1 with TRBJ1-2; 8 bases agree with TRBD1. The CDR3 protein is CASSDRGRQRVGYTF. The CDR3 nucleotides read TGTGCCAGCAGCGACAGGGGCCGTCAGAGGGTGGGCTACACCTTC.